This note documents a single TCR beta chain sequence. Trimming removed 6 bases from V and 4 bases from J, with 15 bases in between. The CDR3 is made up of 14 amino acids. Per the germline V gene, CDR1 is MNHEY and CDR2 is SVGEGT. Clones were read by immunoSEQ multiplex PCR, and TCRdb kept only the in-frame ones, dropping some. The sample includes about 100,000 clones, more than 90% of them seen just once. This sample was included in a study of blood T cell repertoires in COVID-19. The chain joins TRBV6-2 or TRBV6-3 to TRBJ1-2; D unresolved. This receptor was taken from a man between 70 and 80 years old with acute or convalescent COVID-19. The sequenced sample consisted of peripheral blood. The CDR3 sequence is CASSLRAVSYGYTF. The CDR3 DNA reads as TGTGCCAGCAGCCTGCGCGCTGTTAGCTATGGCTACACCTTC.